The rows below give T cell receptor beta chains drawn from one sample of a study of cytomegalovirus exposure and HLA in healthy donors. Clones were read by immunoSEQ multiplex PCR, and TCRdb kept only the in-frame ones, dropping some. The sample yields some 310,000 clones, around 90% seen once. Sequenced sample: PBMCs. The receptor set was obtained from a man aged 25 to 40 in good health and CMV-seronegative. Both conserved end residues are part of each CDR3. A D gene is named only where the DNA matches it firmly. Clone size is stated in some rows and not others, as once, few, many or a class when expanded.

CDR3 protein: CASSLSRGTLSYEQYF
CDR3 DNA: TGTGCCAGCAGTTTATCACGGGGGACCCTCTCCTACGAGCAGTACTTC
clone size: -
D gene: -
V gene: TRBV27
J gene: TRBJ2-7

CDR3 protein: CASSYSIATRDGELFF
CDR3 DNA: TGTGCCAGCAGTTACTCGATAGCGACCCGTGACGGGGAGCTGTTTTTT
clone size: -
D gene: -
V gene: TRBV6-5
J gene: TRBJ2-2

CDR3 protein: CASSFNQGVAGANVLTF
CDR3 DNA: TGTGCCAGCAGCTTTAATCAAGGGGTCGCTGGGGCCAACGTCCTGACTTTC
clone size: -
D gene: -
V gene: TRBV5-5
J gene: TRBJ2-6

CDR3 protein: CVADRGNANYGYTF
CDR3 DNA: TGTGTCGCGGACAGGGGAAATGCTAACTATGGCTACACCTTC
clone size: -
D gene: TRBD1
V gene: TRBV2
J gene: TRBJ1-2

CDR3 protein: CASSIRYWDRSNQPQHF
CDR3 DNA: TGTGCCAGTAGTATTCGATATTGGGACAGGAGTAATCAGCCCCAGCATTTT
clone size: few
D gene: TRBD1
V gene: TRBV19
J gene: TRBJ1-5

CDR3 protein: CASSIRGGYEQYF
CDR3 DNA: TGCGCCAGCAGCATTCGAGGGGGATACGAGCAGTACTTC
clone size: -
D gene: -
V gene: TRBV4-1
J gene: TRBJ2-7

CDR3 protein: CASSYRGSRHEQYF
CDR3 DNA: TGTGCCAGCAGTTACCGGGGGAGTAGACACGAGCAGTACTTC
clone size: -
D gene: -
V gene: TRBV6-6
J gene: TRBJ2-7

CDR3 protein: CASSLSLASYEQYF
CDR3 DNA: TGTGCCAGCAGTTTATCTCTAGCCTCCTACGAGCAGTACTTC
clone size: -
D gene: -
V gene: TRBV27
J gene: TRBJ2-7

CDR3 protein: CASSLYGQGEPYEQYF
CDR3 DNA: TGTGCCAGCAGCCTGTACGGACAGGGGGAACCCTACGAGCAGTACTTC
clone size: -
D gene: TRBD1
V gene: TRBV7-9
J gene: TRBJ2-7

CDR3 protein: CASSLSGGVRNTEAFF
CDR3 DNA: TGTGCCAGCAGTTTATCAGGGGGGGTACGAAACACTGAAGCTTTCTTT
clone size: -
D gene: -
V gene: TRBV27
J gene: TRBJ1-1

CDR3 protein: CASSLSGGGDTQYF
CDR3 DNA: TGTGCCAGCAGCCTTAGCGGGGGGGGAGATACGCAGTATTTT
clone size: -
D gene: TRBD2
V gene: TRBV5-4
J gene: TRBJ2-3

CDR3 protein: CASRGDTSYNEQFF
CDR3 DNA: TGTGCCAGTAGAGGGGACACCTCCTACAATGAGCAGTTCTTC
clone size: -
D gene: -
V gene: TRBV19
J gene: TRBJ2-1

CDR3 protein: CSVDRVTQETQYF
CDR3 DNA: TGCAGCGTTGACCGGGTCACCCAAGAGACCCAGTACTTC
clone size: -
D gene: -
V gene: TRBV29-1
J gene: TRBJ2-5

CDR3 protein: CATRTLTGVNNEQFF
CDR3 DNA: TGTGCCACTAGGACGTTGACCGGGGTAAACAATGAGCAGTTCTTC
clone size: -
D gene: -
V gene: TRBV6-1
J gene: TRBJ2-1

CDR3 protein: CASSQDGVAGQPQHF
CDR3 DNA: TGCGCCAGCAGCCAAGATGGGGTAGCGGGTCAGCCCCAGCATTTT
clone size: -
D gene: -
V gene: TRBV4-3
J gene: TRBJ1-5

CDR3 protein: CATSGAITSYEQYF
CDR3 DNA: TGTGCCACTTCAGGGGCGATTACCTCCTACGAGCAGTACTTC
clone size: -
D gene: -
V gene: TRBV10-3
J gene: TRBJ2-7

CDR3 protein: CASSYGGQGFAEAFF
CDR3 DNA: TGTGCCAGCAGTTACGGGGGACAGGGATTCGCTGAAGCTTTCTTT
clone size: -
D gene: TRBD1
V gene: TRBV6-5
J gene: TRBJ1-1

CDR3 protein: CASIRTGGDTIYF
CDR3 DNA: TGTGCCAGCATAAGGACAGGGGGGGACACCATATATTTT
clone size: few
D gene: TRBD1
V gene: TRBV6-1
J gene: TRBJ1-3

CDR3 protein: CASSPTGGSHYGYTF
CDR3 DNA: TGTGCCAGCAGCCCGACAGGGGGATCCCACTATGGCTACACCTTC
clone size: -
D gene: TRBD1
V gene: TRBV5-4
J gene: TRBJ1-2

CDR3 protein: CASSLFTSGTFQETQYF
CDR3 DNA: TGTGCCAGCAGCTTGTTTACTAGCGGGACGTTTCAAGAGACCCAGTACTTC
clone size: -
D gene: TRBD2
V gene: TRBV5-6
J gene: TRBJ2-5

CDR3 protein: CASSPTERTGRTGNTIYF
CDR3 DNA: TGTGCCAGCTCACCTACAGAACGGACAGGGAGGACTGGAAACACCATATATTTT
clone size: -
D gene: TRBD1
V gene: TRBV18
J gene: TRBJ1-3

CDR3 protein: CASSLPRSEAFF
CDR3 DNA: TGTGCCAGCAGCCTCCCCCGTAGTGAAGCTTTCTTT
clone size: -
D gene: -
V gene: TRBV7-9
J gene: TRBJ1-1